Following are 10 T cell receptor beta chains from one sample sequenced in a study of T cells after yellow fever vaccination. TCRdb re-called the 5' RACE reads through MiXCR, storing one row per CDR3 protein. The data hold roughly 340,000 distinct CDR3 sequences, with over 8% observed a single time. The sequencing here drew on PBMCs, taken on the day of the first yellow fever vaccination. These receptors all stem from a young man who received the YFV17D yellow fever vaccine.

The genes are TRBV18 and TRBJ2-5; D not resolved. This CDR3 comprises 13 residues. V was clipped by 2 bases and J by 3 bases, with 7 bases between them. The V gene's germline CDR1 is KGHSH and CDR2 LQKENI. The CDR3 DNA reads TGTGCCAGCTCACCATTGGTAGAAGAGACCCAGTACTTC. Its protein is CASSPLVEETQYF.

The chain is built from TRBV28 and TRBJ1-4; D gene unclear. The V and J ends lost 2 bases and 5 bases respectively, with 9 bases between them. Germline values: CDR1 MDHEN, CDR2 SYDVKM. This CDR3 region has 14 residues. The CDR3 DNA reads TGTGCCAGCAGTTTACGGTATAGGAATGAAAAACTGTTTTTT. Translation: CASSLRYRNEKLFF.

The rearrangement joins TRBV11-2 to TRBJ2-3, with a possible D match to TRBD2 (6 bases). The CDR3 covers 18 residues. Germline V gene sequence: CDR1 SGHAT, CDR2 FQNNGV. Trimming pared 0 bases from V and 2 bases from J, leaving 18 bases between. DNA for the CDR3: TGTGCCAGCAGCTTAGAGGGTTGGGGAGCGGGCCACACAGATACGCAGTATTTT. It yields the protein CASSLEGWGAGHTDTQYF.

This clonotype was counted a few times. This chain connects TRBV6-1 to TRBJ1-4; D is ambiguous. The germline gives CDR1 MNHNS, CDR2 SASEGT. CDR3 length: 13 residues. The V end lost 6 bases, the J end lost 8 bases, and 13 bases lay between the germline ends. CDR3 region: CASSARAVEKLFF. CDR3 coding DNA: TGTGCCAGCAGCGCCCGGGCCGTCGAAAAACTGTTTTTT.

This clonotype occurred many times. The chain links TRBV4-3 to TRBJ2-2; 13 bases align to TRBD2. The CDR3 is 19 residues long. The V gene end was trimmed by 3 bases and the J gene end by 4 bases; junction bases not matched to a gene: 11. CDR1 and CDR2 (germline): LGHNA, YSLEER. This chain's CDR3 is CASSHITGLAGIITGELFF. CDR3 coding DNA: TGCGCCAGCAGCCACATCACGGGACTAGCGGGGATTATCACCGGGGAGCTGTTTTTT.

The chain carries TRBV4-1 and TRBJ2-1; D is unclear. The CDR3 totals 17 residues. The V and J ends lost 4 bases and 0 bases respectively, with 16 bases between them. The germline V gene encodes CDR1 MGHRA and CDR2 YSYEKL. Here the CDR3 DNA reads TGCGCCAGCAGCCCTTTTGTTGGCCTTAGCTCCTACAATGAGCAGTTCTTC. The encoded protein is CASSPFVGLSSYNEQFF.

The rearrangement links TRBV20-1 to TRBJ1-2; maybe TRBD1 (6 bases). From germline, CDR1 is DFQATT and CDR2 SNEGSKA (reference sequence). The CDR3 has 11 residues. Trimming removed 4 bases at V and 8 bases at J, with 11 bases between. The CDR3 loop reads CSATQGRGYTF. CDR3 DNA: TGCAGTGCTACACAGGGTCGGGGCTACACCTTC.

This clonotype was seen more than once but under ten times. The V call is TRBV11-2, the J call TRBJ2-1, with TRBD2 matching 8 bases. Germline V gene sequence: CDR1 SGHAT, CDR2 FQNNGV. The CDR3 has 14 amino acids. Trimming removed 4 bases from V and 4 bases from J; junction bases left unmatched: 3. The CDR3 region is CASSWGLGYNEQFF. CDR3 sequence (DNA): TGTGCCAGCAGCTGGGGACTAGGGTACAATGAGCAGTTCTTC.

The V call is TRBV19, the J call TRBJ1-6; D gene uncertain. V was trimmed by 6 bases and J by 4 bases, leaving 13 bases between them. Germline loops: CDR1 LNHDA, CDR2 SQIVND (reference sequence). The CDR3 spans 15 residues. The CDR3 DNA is TGTGCCAGTAGCCCATCCCTAAGATATAATTCACCCCTCCACTTT. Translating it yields CASSPSLRYNSPLHF.

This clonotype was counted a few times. CDR3 in amino acids: CASSPGGSGGQENIQYF. In nucleotides, the CDR3 is TGCGCCAGCAGCCCTGGGGGGAGCGGGGGACAGGAAAACATTCAGTACTTC. This chain uses TRBV5-1 with TRBJ2-4; D is tentatively TRBD1 or TRBD2 (8 bases each). The V and J ends lost 4 bases and 5 bases respectively, with 22 bases between them. This CDR3 is 17 amino acids long. The germline CDR1 and CDR2 sequences are SGHRS and YFSETQ. Full variable domain (rest looked up from reference TRBV5-1 and TRBJ2-4): KAGVTQTPRYLIKTRGQQVTLSCSPISGHRSVSWYQQTPGQGLQFLFEYFSETQRNKGNFPGRFSGRQFSNSRSEMNVSTLELGDSALYLCASSPGGSGGQENIQYFGAGTRLSVL.